Listed below are T cell receptor beta chains from one sample, sequenced in a study of metastatic and nonmetastatic thyroid tumors. With MiXCR, TCRdb called clones anew from the PCR reads. The repertoire holds approximately 32,000 clones, with around a third as singletons. The sequencing input was tumor tissue. Receptor source: a female donor with papillary thyroid cancer or a benign thyroid nodule (not recorded which). Some clones in this sample may be carry-over from other donors' samples. Both conserved end residues are part of each CDR3. The D gene is left open where the match is weak. Clone size is given for some rows only: seen once, a few or many times, or a class if the clone is expanded.

d_call	clone_size	v_call	j_call	cdr3_nt	cdr3_aa
.	few	TRBV10-3	TRBJ1-5	TGTGCCATCAGTGAGTCTGGGAACCAGCCCCAGCATTTT	CAISESGNQPQHF
TRBD1	few	TRBV12-3/TRBV12-4	TRBJ1-1	TGTGCCAGCAGCCCAGGGGGCTTGAACACTGAAGCTTTCTTT	CASSPGGLNTEAFF
TRBD2	.	TRBV20-1	TRBJ2-1	TGCAGTGCTAGAGGACTAGCGGGAAAGGGCAATGAGCAGTTCTTC	CSARGLAGKGNEQFF
.	many	TRBV6-5	TRBJ1-1	TGTGCCAGCAGTTACAGGGGCCCCACTGAAGCTTTCTTT	CASSYRGPTEAFF
TRBD2	few	TRBV6-2/TRBV6-3	TRBJ2-7	TGTGCCAGCAGTTACACTCCCGGGACTAGCGACTACGAGCAGTACTTC	CASSYTPGTSDYEQYF
.	.	TRBV5-1	TRBJ2-3	TGCGCCAGCAGCTTGGGCTTCAGCACAGATACGCAGTATTTT	CASSLGFSTDTQYF
.	.	TRBV6-1	TRBJ1-4	TGTGCCAGCACCAACTCCGGTTGGTTCGATGAAAAACTGTTTTTT	CASTNSGWFDEKLFF
.	.	TRBV20-1	TRBJ1-6	TGCAGTGCTCTCTCCGTTAATTCACCCCTCCACTTT	CSALSVNSPLHF
TRBD2	few	TRBV6-1	TRBJ2-7	TGTGCCAGCAGTGACGCACCGGGAGGGCCGCACGAGCAGTACTTC	CASSDAPGGPHEQYF
.	.	TRBV11-2	TRBJ2-2	TGTGCCAGCAGCCCAAGACCCTTGAACACCGGGGAGCTGTTTTTT	CASSPRPLNTGELFF
TRBD1	few	TRBV28	TRBJ1-2	TGTGCCAGCAGTTTATTTGGTCGGACAGGGAACTATGGCTACACCTTC	CASSLFGRTGNYGYTF
.	few	TRBV20-1	TRBJ1-1	TGCAGTGCTAGAGATCCAACAGATCGGGTCACTGAAGCTTTCTTT	CSARDPTDRVTEAFF
.	.	TRBV6-2/TRBV6-3	TRBJ2-7	TGTGCCAGCAGTTACTCCGGGGGAGGACGCTACGAGCAGTACTTC	CASSYSGGGRYEQYF
.	few	TRBV6-1	TRBJ1-5	TGTGCCAGCAGCAGGGGATATCAGCCCCAGCATTTT	CASSRGYQPQHF
TRBD2	.	TRBV20-1	TRBJ2-3	TGCAGTGCTAGAGAGACTAGCGGGAGGACTAGGGTGGGGCAGTATTTT	CSARETSGRTRVGQYF
.	few	TRBV9	TRBJ1-3	TGTGCCAGCAGCGTAGTCCCTCAGGGGCCCAGCTCTGGAAACACCATATATTTT	CASSVVPQGPSSGNTIYF
.	.	TRBV6-4	TRBJ2-3	TGTGCCAGCAGTGACTCGAGTCGCGGAAGCACAGATACGCAGTATTTT	CASSDSSRGSTDTQYF
TRBD1	few	TRBV6-6	TRBJ1-5	TGTGCCAGCAGTTACCCGGGACAGGGTGGGGATCAGCCCCAGCATTTT	CASSYPGQGGDQPQHF
TRBD1	few	TRBV10-3	TRBJ1-3	TGTGCCATCAGTGACCCGAGACAGGGGATAGAAGACACCATATATTTT	CAISDPRQGIEDTIYF
.	.	TRBV5-1	TRBJ2-7	TGCGCCAGCAGCTTGGGTGGGGGCTTATACGAGCAGTACTTC	CASSLGGGLYEQYF
.	few	TRBV10-3	TRBJ2-1	TGTGCCATCAGTGAGGCCGATAGCGGACACAATGAGCAGTTCTTC	CAISEADSGHNEQFF
TRBD1	few	TRBV11-2	TRBJ2-5	TGTGCCAGCAGCCATGGGACAGATAAGACCCAGTACTTC	CASSHGTDKTQYF
.	few	TRBV12-3/TRBV12-4	TRBJ1-1	TGTGCCAGCAGTCCCCACCCCGGACGCCGAGGCTCTGAAGCTTTCTTT	CASSPHPGRRGSEAFF
TRBD2	.	TRBV6-5	TRBJ2-7	TGTGCCAGCAGTTTAGCGGGAGGTACCTACGAGCAGTACTTC	CASSLAGGTYEQYF
.	once	TRBV20-1	TRBJ1-6	TGCAGTGCTAGAGATAGGGCAGACAGAGAATCACCCCTCCACTTT	CSARDRADRESPLHF
TRBD2	.	TRBV12-3/TRBV12-4	TRBJ2-2	TGTGCCAGCAGACAGCGGGAGGGAGGTACCGGGGAGCTGTTTTTT	CASRQREGGTGELFF
.	once	TRBV9	TRBJ2-3	TGTGCCAGCAGCGTAATCCCCCCCCCGGACGGCACTAGCACAGATACGCAGTATTTT	CASSVIPPPDGTSTDTQYF
TRBD2	few	TRBV20-1	TRBJ2-7	TGCAGTGCTATACCGACTAGCGGGACAGACGAGCAGTACTTC	CSAIPTSGTDEQYF
.	.	TRBV6-1	TRBJ2-3	TGTGCCAGCAATCCAGACGCTAGCACAGATACGCAGTATTTT	CASNPDASTDTQYF
.	.	TRBV11-2	TRBJ2-7	TGTGCCAGCGGCCACCCTCAAAACAGGGCCAACCACGAGCAGTACTTC	CASGHPQNRANHEQYF
TRBD2	once	TRBV11-2	TRBJ2-2	TGTGCCATCAGCTTTGGACTAGCGGGAACCGGGGAGCTGTTTTTT	CAISFGLAGTGELFF
.	.	TRBV7-8	TRBJ1-6	TGTGCCAGCAGCTTAAGTTCATCAGGGAATAATTCACCCCTCCACTTT	CASSLSSSGNNSPLHF
.	few	TRBV6-2/TRBV6-3	TRBJ2-2	TGTGCCAGCAGCAGAGGGGGGGCCGGGGAGCTGTTTTTT	CASSRGGAGELFF
.	many	TRBV24-1	TRBJ2-3	TGTGCCACCAGTGGGAGGGGCAGGGGGTCAGATACGCAGTATTTT	CATSGRGRGSDTQYF
.	few	TRBV12-3/TRBV12-4	TRBJ2-3	TGTGCCAGCAGTTGGATCTCGGCCGATACGCAGTATTTT	CASSWISADTQYF
TRBD2	few	TRBV7-8	TRBJ2-1	TGTGCCAGCAGCCAACGACTAGCGGATAGGTACAATGAGCAGTTCTTC	CASSQRLADRYNEQFF
.	.	TRBV2	TRBJ2-7	TGTGCCAGCAGCCTGTGGCGAGGACCCTACGAGCAGTACTTC	CASSLWRGPYEQYF
TRBD1	few	TRBV15	TRBJ2-3	TGTGCCACCAGCTTATGGACAGGGGGCCTTAGCACAGATACGCAGTATTTT	CATSLWTGGLSTDTQYF
.	few	TRBV19	TRBJ2-7	TGTGCCAGTAGTCCCCTAGGGGCCCAGGAGCAGTACTTC	CASSPLGAQEQYF
.	few	TRBV12-3/TRBV12-4	TRBJ2-5	TGTGCCAGCAGGCCCCCCGGGCACCGGGAGACCCAGTACTTC	CASRPPGHRETQYF
.	.	TRBV7-2	TRBJ1-1	TGTGCCAGCAGCTTAGGGCAGGCCAGCACTGAAGCTTTCTTT	CASSLGQASTEAFF
TRBD1	few	TRBV6-5	TRBJ1-3	TGTGCCAGCAGTTACAGACAGGGTCCTGGAAACACCATATATTTT	CASSYRQGPGNTIYF
.	few	TRBV12-5	TRBJ2-1	TGTGCTAGTGGTCCCCGAACGGGGGCAGGGGACAATGAGCAGTTCTTC	CASGPRTGAGDNEQFF
.	.	TRBV20-1	TRBJ2-3	TGCAGTGCTAGTATTAGCACAGATACGCAGTATTTT	CSASISTDTQYF
.	.	TRBV19	TRBJ1-2	TGTGCCAGTCGGACAGCCGATTTAGGCTACACCTTC	CASRTADLGYTF
.	few	TRBV6-1	TRBJ2-1	TGTGCCAGCAACAGACAGGAGTACAATGAGCAGTTCTTC	CASNRQEYNEQFF
.	.	TRBV20-1	TRBJ1-4	TGCAGTGCAAACGGGGACATTAAGGATGAAAAACTGTTTTTT	CSANGDIKDEKLFF
.	.	TRBV27	TRBJ2-7	TGTGCCAGCAGTTTAGTACAGGGTACCTACGAGCAGTACTTC	CASSLVQGTYEQYF
.	.	TRBV28	TRBJ1-2	TGTGCCAGCAGTTTAGCCAAGAACAGCTATGGCTACACCTTC	CASSLAKNSYGYTF
.	.	TRBV19	TRBJ1-2	TGTGCCAGTAGTATGCAGGGGACCCTACATGGCTACACCTTC	CASSMQGTLHGYTF
TRBD1	few	TRBV24-1	TRBJ1-1	TGTGCCACCAGTGGGTCCACAGGGGGTCACACTGAAGCTTTCTTT	CATSGSTGGHTEAFF
TRBD1	.	TRBV30	TRBJ1-1	TGTGCCTGGAAGAAGGGGGACAGGGGAGCTTTCTTT	CAWKKGDRGAFF
.	.	TRBV7-9	TRBJ1-6	TGTGCCAGCAGCTTGGACAGCTATAATTCACCCCTCCACTTT	CASSLDSYNSPLHF
TRBD1	.	TRBV11-2	TRBJ1-4	TGTGCCAGCAGCTTCTCGGGACAGGGAAGAGGAACTAATGAAAAACTGTTTTTT	CASSFSGQGRGTNEKLFF